This T cell receptor (beta chain) originates from a study of cytomegalovirus exposure and HLA in healthy donors. General observations from the study: Prior analysis indicated that the majority of TCR beta V segments exhibited productivity approximately 87% or approximately 30% of the time. With high specificity and sensitivity, the classifier reportedly diagnosed cytomegalovirus status. Only CMV serostatus was available as immune exposure information.

Trimming at V came to 5 bases and at J to 0 bases, leaving 6 bases not matched to a gene. CDR1 and CDR2 from the germline V gene are PRHDT and FYEKMQ (reference sequence). The CDR3 loop spans 17 amino acids. In the PCR, 60 Vbeta and 13 Jbeta primers were used. The method was immunoSEQ multiplex PCR; TCRdb's version includes in-frame clones alone and lacks a portion of them. The sample lists 90,000 or so clones, about 69% occurring once. A note on this clone: The antigen remains undetermined.

The source of this sequence is a man in his sixties in good health and CMV-seronegative. Material for sequencing was PBMCs. The rearrangement uses TRBV13 and TRBJ2-3; 12 bases fit TRBD2. In DNA, the CDR3 is TGTGCCAGCAGCATCAGACTAGCGGGGGCTAGCACAGATACGCAGTATTTT. It yields the protein CASSIRLAGASTDTQYF.